This T cell receptor (beta chain) emerged from a study of blood T cells in healthy people across ages (dated by TCRdb to the mid-2010s). For the wider study: Template switching captured roughly one uniquely barcoded TCR beta cDNA molecule per two T cells in model experiments. To avoid experimental bias, donors of different ages were distributed randomly across sequencing lanes. Using the same blood draw, the study looked at two additional independent replicas of 1 million unique cDNA reads for two donors, one aged 18 to 30 and the other aged 80 or older. Age-related changes in TCR beta repertoire diversity were measured in the study by deep sequencing normalized with unique cDNA molecular identifiers. The donors were divided into four age groups: young (average around 16 years), middle-aged (approximately 39), aged (roughly 66) and long-lived (82).

The research as a whole found: Total diversity estimates from one million sequenced T cells were considered lower bounds and underestimates. A strong correlation was found between observed TCR beta diversity and the percentage of naive T cells measured by flow cytometry. Observed TCR beta diversity per million T cells fell roughly linearly with age, and a significant reduction was already apparent by age around 44. Because donor CMV infection status was unknown, age-related changes in expanded clonotypes were potentially confounded. The long-lived group showed more naive CD4+ T cells, fewer expanded clones and increased TCR diversity than the aged group, suggesting age selection. Bulk unsorted PBMC profiling prevented conclusive comparison of naive and antigen-experienced compartments.

Donors were about 36 systemically healthy Caucasian individuals from Russia aged roughly 6 to 90 years. Each donor gave about 10 milliliters of peripheral blood, drawn into EDTA-treated Vacutainer tubes. PBMCs were isolated by Ficoll-Paque density-gradient centrifugation, with at least 6.5 million obtained per sample. Trizol reagent was used to extract total RNA from PBMCs, with at least 6 micrograms per sample. For every donor, flow cytometry on a PBMC aliquot measured the percentage of naive CD45RAhigh/CD27high T cells. This clonotype showed up just a few times. No antigen is known for it. No clone much larger than this one lies a single base away; base qualities are absent. Libraries came from 5' RACE. Sequenced on an Illumina HiSeq 2500. A second PCR of roughly 7 to 12 cycles was performed with a sample-barcoded 5' primer and a J-beta primer mix. Each TCR beta cDNA molecule received a unique molecular identifier from a template-switch 5' adaptor carrying 12 random nucleotides. At least 3 million CDR3-containing paired-end reads were obtained from each sample. All of the RNA was converted into first-strand cDNA using the Mint cDNA synthesis kit, with a TRBC-specific oligonucleotide serving as the primer. All cDNA was treated with uracil-DNA glycosylase and then went through a first 18-cycle PCR with the universal primers M1SS and BC2_uni_R. In the paper's pipeline: For normalization, 1 million high-quality reads were randomly selected from each sample, with every read carrying a distinct molecular identifier. Instead of being binned into consensus sequences, reads with shared molecular identifiers were discarded. MiTCR, set to a Q25 quality threshold and the strictest error-elimination algorithm, was used for CDR3 identification, clonotype clustering and error correction. Lower-bound total TCR beta diversity was estimated with a nonparametric unseen species model using Euler transformation. TCRdb took the public reads, trimmed them with fastp at Q25, ran MiXCR for clone calling and kept in-frame beta chains. Rows matching on CDR3 protein sequence are summarized as one entry with the most common DNA and genes. The V and J calls and clone size are TCRdb's, not the authors'. For this sample there are about 1.4 million distinct CDR3 sequences; approximately 59% appear just once. The top ten clones comprise over 5% of the sample.

This receptor was taken from a man aged 18-30 years in good health. Source material: blood.

The CDR3 loop reads CSALGWSYEQYF. The nucleotide sequence is TGCAGTGCCCTGGGCTGGTCCTACGAGCAGTACTTC. This chain joins TRBV20-1 to TRBJ2-7; a confident D gene designation cannot be given. At the junction V is shortened by 6 bases and J by 1 base, with 10 bases in between. The cysteine opens and the phenylalanine closes a CDR3 of 12 amino acids. Only CDR3 DNA remains: 36 bases, in frame from the first base. CDR1 DFQATT and CDR2 SNEGSKA are derived from the germline V gene (reference sequence).